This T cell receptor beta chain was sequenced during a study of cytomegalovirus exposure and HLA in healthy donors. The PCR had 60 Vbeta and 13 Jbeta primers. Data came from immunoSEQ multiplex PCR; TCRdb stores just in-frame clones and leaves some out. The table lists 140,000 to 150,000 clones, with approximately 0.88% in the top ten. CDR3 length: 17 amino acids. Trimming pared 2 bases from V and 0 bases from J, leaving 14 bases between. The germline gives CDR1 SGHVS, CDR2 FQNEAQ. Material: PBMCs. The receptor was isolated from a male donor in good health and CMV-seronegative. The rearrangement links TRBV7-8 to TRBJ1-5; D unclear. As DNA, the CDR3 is TGTGCCAGCAGCTTACGGCAGGCCATTTTTAGCAATCAGCCCCAGCATTTT. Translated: CASSLRQAIFSNQPQHF.